These T cell receptor beta chains were read from a single sample in a study of identical twins. TCRdb passed the 5' RACE reads through MiXCR, listing each CDR3 protein once. The table has some 710,000 distinct CDR3 sequences, around 6% seen once; the top ten hold approximately 2%. Sequenced input: naive T cells sorted from blood. The receptors stem from a young man in good health. Both conserved end residues are part of each CDR3. The order of the fields is D gene, J gene, V gene, CDR3 protein. D genes are given only for firm matches.

d_gene: TRBD1; j_gene: TRBJ2-2; v_gene: TRBV11-1; CDR3aa: CASSYYSGTGVYTGELFF
d_gene: NA; j_gene: TRBJ2-2; v_gene: TRBV9; CDR3aa: CASSVGGSANTGELFF
d_gene: NA; j_gene: TRBJ1-1; v_gene: TRBV3-1; CDR3aa: CASSQAGMNTEAFF
d_gene: NA; j_gene: TRBJ2-3; v_gene: TRBV12-3/TRBV12-4; CDR3aa: CASSPGGRDTQYF
d_gene: NA; j_gene: TRBJ1-5; v_gene: TRBV24-1; CDR3aa: CATGSSGRNQPQHF
d_gene: NA; j_gene: TRBJ2-3; v_gene: TRBV28; CDR3aa: CASSSTGEGDTQYF
d_gene: NA; j_gene: TRBJ2-7; v_gene: TRBV29-1; CDR3aa: CSVVTLGMYEQYF
d_gene: NA; j_gene: TRBJ1-3; v_gene: TRBV9; CDR3aa: CASSPMGDSFSGNTIYF
d_gene: NA; j_gene: TRBJ1-4; v_gene: TRBV5-1; CDR3aa: CASSPGPVNEKLFF
d_gene: NA; j_gene: TRBJ2-2; v_gene: TRBV12-3/TRBV12-4; CDR3aa: CASSYIRVTGELFF
d_gene: NA; j_gene: TRBJ1-2; v_gene: TRBV6-1; CDR3aa: CASSPGPGSAIHYGYTF
d_gene: TRBD1; j_gene: TRBJ2-1; v_gene: TRBV6-2/TRBV6-3; CDR3aa: CASSSRQGYVNEQFF
d_gene: TRBD1; j_gene: TRBJ2-3; v_gene: TRBV5-1; CDR3aa: CASSAQTDRVSGRRTDTQYF
d_gene: NA; j_gene: TRBJ2-2; v_gene: TRBV29-1; CDR3aa: CSVTGGTGELFF
d_gene: TRBD1; j_gene: TRBJ1-4; v_gene: TRBV20-1; CDR3aa: CSARGDRDNEKLFF
d_gene: NA; j_gene: TRBJ2-3; v_gene: TRBV7-9; CDR3aa: CASSPYTPGDTQYF
d_gene: NA; j_gene: TRBJ2-6; v_gene: TRBV10-1; CDR3aa: CARPRSGANVLTF
d_gene: NA; j_gene: TRBJ2-1; v_gene: TRBV4-1; CDR3aa: CASSQKSGNYAEQFF
d_gene: NA; j_gene: TRBJ2-5; v_gene: TRBV29-1; CDR3aa: CSVEAGAGTQYF
d_gene: NA; j_gene: TRBJ2-3; v_gene: TRBV4-3; CDR3aa: CASSQDLRGATDTQYF
d_gene: NA; j_gene: TRBJ1-5; v_gene: TRBV20-1; CDR3aa: CSARVTGGTNQPQHF
d_gene: NA; j_gene: TRBJ2-3; v_gene: TRBV6-5; CDR3aa: CASSYSTEGGADTQYF
d_gene: NA; j_gene: TRBJ2-3; v_gene: TRBV14; CDR3aa: CASSRWASITGNTDTQYF
d_gene: NA; j_gene: TRBJ2-3; v_gene: TRBV5-1; CDR3aa: CASSLFVSDTQYF